These 2 T cell receptor beta chains were sequenced from one sample in a study of blood T cell repertoires in COVID-19. Measured with immunoSEQ multiplex PCR; TCRdb has only the in-frame clones, and not every one. The table has 140,000 or so clones, approximately 90% seen once. The sample was peripheral blood. These receptors all stem from a woman older than 75 with acute or convalescent COVID-19.

V is TRBV5-1 and J is TRBJ1-2, with D hard to call. Germline assignment: CDR1 SGHRS and CDR2 YFSETQ. The CDR3 loop spans 14 amino acids. Trimming cost V 0 bases and J 6 bases, with 12 bases left between them. The CDR3 region is CASSLAGEVDGYTF. The CDR3 DNA reads TGCGCCAGCAGCTTGGCCGGGGAGGTAGATGGCTACACCTTC.

V is TRBV5-4 and J is TRBJ2-3, with TRBD1 matching over 11 bases. The J segment lost 3 bases and the V segment lost 1 base, leaving 4 bases of the junction unmatched. Looked up from germline, CDR1 is SGHNT and CDR2 is YYREEE (reference sequence). The CDR3 consists of 16 residues. DNA of the CDR3: TGTGCCAGCAGCTTGTGGACAGGGGGCCTAACAGATACGCAGTATTTT. The encoded protein is CASSLWTGGLTDTQYF. The full variable domain, with the rest looked up from reference TRBV5-4 and TRBJ2-3, is ETGVTQSPTHLIKTRGQQVTLRCSSQSGHNTVSWYQQALGQGPQFIFQYYREEENGRGNFPPRFSGLQFPNYSSELNVNALELDDSALYLCASSLWTGGLTDTQYFGPGTRLTVL.